This TCR beta chain was identified during a study of early T cells in non-severe SARS-CoV-2 infection. The wider study: Sequencing used unsorted whole-blood bulk RNA, so chains lack pairing.

The CDR3 runs 13 residues. The germline V and J ends were trimmed by 5 bases and 4 bases, with 9 bases remaining between them. Germline lookup yields CDR1 SGHTA and CDR2 FQGTGA. Separate cDNA molecules each had unique molecular identifiers attached to them. Each CDR3 protein gets one entry after TCRdb re-called the 5' RACE reads with MiXCR. The sample lists approximately 50,000 distinct CDR3 sequences; around a tenth were seen once. This clonotype was counted many times. The sequence was collected from an adult who was a healthcare worker with PCR-confirmed SARS-CoV-2 infection or an uninfected control (not recorded which). The chain uses TRBV7-3 and TRBJ2-1; D ambiguous. The sequenced sample was whole blood. CDR3 residues: CASSRTKYNEQFF. CDR3 sequence (DNA): TGTGCCAGCAGCAGGACCAAATACAATGAGCAGTTCTTC.